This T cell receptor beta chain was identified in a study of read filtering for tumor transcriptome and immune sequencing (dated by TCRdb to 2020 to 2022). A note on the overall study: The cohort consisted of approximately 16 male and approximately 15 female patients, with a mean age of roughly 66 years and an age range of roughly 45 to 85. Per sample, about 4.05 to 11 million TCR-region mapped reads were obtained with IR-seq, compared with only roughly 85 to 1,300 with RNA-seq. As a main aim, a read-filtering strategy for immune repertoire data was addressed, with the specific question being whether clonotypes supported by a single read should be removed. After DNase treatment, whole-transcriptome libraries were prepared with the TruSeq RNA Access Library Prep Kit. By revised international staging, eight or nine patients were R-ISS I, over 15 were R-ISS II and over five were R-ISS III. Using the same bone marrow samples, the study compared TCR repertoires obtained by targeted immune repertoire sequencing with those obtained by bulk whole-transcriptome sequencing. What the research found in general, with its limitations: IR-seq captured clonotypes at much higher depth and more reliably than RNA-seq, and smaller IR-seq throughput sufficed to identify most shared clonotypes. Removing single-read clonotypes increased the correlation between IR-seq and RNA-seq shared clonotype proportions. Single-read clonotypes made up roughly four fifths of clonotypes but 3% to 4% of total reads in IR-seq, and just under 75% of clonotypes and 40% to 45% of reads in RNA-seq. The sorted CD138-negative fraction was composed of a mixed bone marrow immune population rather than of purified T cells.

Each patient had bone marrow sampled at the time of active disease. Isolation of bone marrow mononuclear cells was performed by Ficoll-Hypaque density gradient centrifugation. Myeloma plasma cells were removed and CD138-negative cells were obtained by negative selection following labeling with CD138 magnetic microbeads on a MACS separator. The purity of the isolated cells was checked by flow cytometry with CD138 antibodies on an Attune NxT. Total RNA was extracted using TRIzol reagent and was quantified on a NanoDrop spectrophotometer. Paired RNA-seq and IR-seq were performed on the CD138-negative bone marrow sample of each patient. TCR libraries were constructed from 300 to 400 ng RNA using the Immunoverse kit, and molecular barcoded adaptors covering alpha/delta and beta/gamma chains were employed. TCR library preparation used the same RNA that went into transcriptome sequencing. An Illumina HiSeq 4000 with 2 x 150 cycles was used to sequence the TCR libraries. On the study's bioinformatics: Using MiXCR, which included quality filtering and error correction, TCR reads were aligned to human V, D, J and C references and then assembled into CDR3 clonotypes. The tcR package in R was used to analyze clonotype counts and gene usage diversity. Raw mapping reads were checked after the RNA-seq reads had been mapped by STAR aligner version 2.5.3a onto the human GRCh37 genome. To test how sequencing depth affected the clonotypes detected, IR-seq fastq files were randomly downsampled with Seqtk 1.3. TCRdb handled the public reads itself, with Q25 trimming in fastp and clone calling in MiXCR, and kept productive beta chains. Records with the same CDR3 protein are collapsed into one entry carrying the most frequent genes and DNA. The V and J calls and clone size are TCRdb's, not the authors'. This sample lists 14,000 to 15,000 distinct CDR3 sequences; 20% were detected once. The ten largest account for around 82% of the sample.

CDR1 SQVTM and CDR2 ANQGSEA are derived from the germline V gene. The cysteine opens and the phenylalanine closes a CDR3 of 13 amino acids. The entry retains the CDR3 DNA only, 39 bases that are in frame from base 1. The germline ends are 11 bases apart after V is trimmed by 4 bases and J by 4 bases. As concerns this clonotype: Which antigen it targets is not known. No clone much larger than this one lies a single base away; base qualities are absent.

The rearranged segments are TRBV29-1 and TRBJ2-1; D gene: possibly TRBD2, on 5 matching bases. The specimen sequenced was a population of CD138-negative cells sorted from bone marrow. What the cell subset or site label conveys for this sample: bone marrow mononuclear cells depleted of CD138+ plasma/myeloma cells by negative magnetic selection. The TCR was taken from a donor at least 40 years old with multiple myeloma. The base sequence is TGCAGCGTTGTACAGCGGCGTTACAATGAGCAGTTCTTC. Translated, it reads CSVVQRRYNEQFF.